This is a list of T cell receptor beta chains from one sample in a study of blood T cells in healthy people across ages. TCRdb reprocessed the 5' RACE reads with MiXCR, giving one entry per CDR3 protein. The data contain roughly 800,000 distinct CDR3 sequences, over 45% of them singletons. The sample taken for sequencing was blood. These receptors were collected from a man aged 25 to 40 in good health. Both conserved end residues are part of each CDR3. The D gene is left open where the match is weak. Clone size appears in some rows only: once, few, many, or a class for an expanded clone.

clone_size | j_call | d_call | v_call | cdr3_nt | cdr3_aa
. | TRBJ2-3 | TRBD2 | TRBV20-1 | TGCAGTGCTCAACGTACTAGCGGGGACACAGATACGCAGTATTTT | CSAQRTSGDTDTQYF
many | TRBJ2-7 | . | TRBV4-2 | TGTGCCAGCAGCCAAGCACTCGGCGGGGTCTACGAGCAGTACTTC | CASSQALGGVYEQYF
many | TRBJ2-1 | TRBD1 | TRBV5-1 | TGCGCCAGCTACGGGGACAGTAGCTCCTACAATGAGCAGTTCTTC | CASYGDSSSYNEQFF
. | TRBJ2-7 | . | TRBV5-4 | TGTGCCAGCAGCCCCCGGGACGCACACAATGAGCAGTACTTC | CASSPRDAHNEQYF
. | TRBJ2-3 | TRBD2 | TRBV12-3/TRBV12-4 | TGTGCCAGCATCAAGCGGGGGGGCTCCTCAGATACGCAGTATTTT | CASIKRGGSSDTQYF
. | TRBJ2-7 | . | TRBV20-1 | TGCAGTGCTAGAGGGGAATACGAGCAGTACTTC | CSARGEYEQYF
. | TRBJ1-1 | . | TRBV10-3 | TGTGCCATCAGGGGGGATAAGAACACTGAAGCTTTCTTT | CAIRGDKNTEAFF
. | TRBJ1-2 | TRBD1 | TRBV6-5 | TGTGCCAGCAGACCCGACAGGGGGGTGGCCTATGGCTACACCTTC | CASRPDRGVAYGYTF
. | TRBJ2-3 | . | TRBV7-2 | TGTGCCAGCAGGACATCGTATAGCACAGATACGCAGTATTTT | CASRTSYSTDTQYF
. | TRBJ2-5 | . | TRBV10-1 | TGCGCCAGCAGTGAGGCCCTCCAAGAGACCCAGTACTTC | CASSEALQETQYF
. | TRBJ1-5 | . | TRBV4-3 | TGCGCCAGCAGCCAACAAAAAGATCAGCCCCAGCATTTT | CASSQQKDQPQHF
many | TRBJ2-3 | . | TRBV7-2 | TGTGCCAGCAGCTTAAGAGATACGCAGTATTTT | CASSLRDTQYF
. | TRBJ2-7 | . | TRBV7-8 | TGTGCCAGCAGCTCCCCGGGGGTTGTGGAGCAGTACTTC | CASSSPGVVEQYF
. | TRBJ2-7 | . | TRBV29-1 | TGCAGCGTCCAAACTAGCAGCTACGAGCAGTACTTC | CSVQTSSYEQYF
many | TRBJ2-7 | TRBD2 | TRBV10-3 | TGTGCCATCAGTGGATTGCGTGCGGGGGACCACTACGAGCAGTACTTC | CAISGLRAGDHYEQYF
. | TRBJ2-3 | . | TRBV20-1 | TGCAGTGCTAAGAGTCGGGAGTTAGATACGCAGTATTTT | CSAKSRELDTQYF
. | TRBJ2-5 | . | TRBV7-2 | TGTGCCAGCAGCCTTCAGGGTCTGCAGACCCAGTACTTC | CASSLQGLQTQYF
. | TRBJ1-1 | TRBD1 | TRBV14 | TGTGCCAGCAGCCAAGTTTGGGGGACAGGGGGCGGATATACTGAAGCTTTCTTT | CASSQVWGTGGGYTEAFF
few | TRBJ2-7 | . | TRBV11-1 | TGTGCCAGCAGCGTAGGATTAGCGTTCTACGAGCAGTACTTC | CASSVGLAFYEQYF
. | TRBJ1-5 | TRBD1 | TRBV20-1 | TGCAGTGCTACAACAGGGGAGTATCGCAATCAGCCCCAGCATTTT | CSATTGEYRNQPQHF
once | TRBJ2-2 | . | TRBV5-5 | TGTGCCAGCAGCGGGGGACGTCAAATCACTACCGGGGAGCTGTTTTTT | CASSGGRQITTGELFF
once | TRBJ2-5 | . | TRBV7-8 | TGTGCCAGCAGCTTAGACCGGACTATCGAAGAGACCCAGTACTTC | CASSLDRTIEETQYF
. | TRBJ2-1 | TRBD2 | TRBV12-3/TRBV12-4 | TGTGCCAGCAGTGAGATAAGCGGGGCAAATGAGCAGTTCTTC | CASSEISGANEQFF
few | TRBJ2-3 | . | TRBV29-1 | TGCAGCGTTACGAATACCGGGTCCGAAACAGATACGCAGTATTTT | CSVTNTGSETDTQYF
few | TRBJ1-2 | TRBD1 | TRBV29-1 | TGCAGCGTAACGGACAGGGGGCGCATTGGTGGCTACACCTTC | CSVTDRGRIGGYTF
. | TRBJ2-7 | . | TRBV20-1 | TGCAGTGCCACCTACGTGGGGCGCGTCTACGAGCAGTACTTC | CSATYVGRVYEQYF
. | TRBJ2-1 | . | TRBV20-1 | TGCAGTGCTAGCAGGGTAACAGGGAATGAGCAGTTCTTC | CSASRVTGNEQFF
once | TRBJ2-5 | . | TRBV7-2 | TGTGCCAGCAGCCAGGACTGGCCGTTGCCCCAGTACTTC | CASSQDWPLPQYF
. | TRBJ2-7 | TRBD1 | TRBV7-2 | TGTGCCAGCAGCCCGGGACAGGGGTTCTACGAGCAGTACTTC | CASSPGQGFYEQYF
. | TRBJ1-6 | TRBD1 | TRBV7-2 | TGTGCCAGCAGCGGCCGACAGGGCCCCCTCCACTTT | CASSGRQGPLHF
. | TRBJ2-5 | . | TRBV20-1 | TGCAGTGCTAGCCGGGACTCCGGAGGCCAGACCCAGTACTTC | CSASRDSGGQTQYF